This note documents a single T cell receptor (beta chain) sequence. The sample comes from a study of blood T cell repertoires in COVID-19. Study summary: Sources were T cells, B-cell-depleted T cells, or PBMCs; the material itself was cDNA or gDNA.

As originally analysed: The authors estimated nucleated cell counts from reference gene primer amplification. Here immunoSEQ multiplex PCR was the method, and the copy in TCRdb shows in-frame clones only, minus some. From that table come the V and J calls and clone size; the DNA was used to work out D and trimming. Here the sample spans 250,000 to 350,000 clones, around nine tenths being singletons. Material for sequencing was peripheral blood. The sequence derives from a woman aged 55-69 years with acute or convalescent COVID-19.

The CDR3 is CASSPDRSDLGYEQYF. In DNA, the CDR3 is TGCGCCAGCAGTCCAGACAGGTCCGATCTCGGCTACGAGCAGTACTTC. The chain is built from TRBV5-1 and TRBJ2-7; perhaps TRBD1 as D (6 bases). The V and J ends lost 5 bases and 3 bases respectively, with 21 bases between them. In germline, CDR1 is SGHRS, CDR2 YFSETQ. The CDR3 spans 16 residues.